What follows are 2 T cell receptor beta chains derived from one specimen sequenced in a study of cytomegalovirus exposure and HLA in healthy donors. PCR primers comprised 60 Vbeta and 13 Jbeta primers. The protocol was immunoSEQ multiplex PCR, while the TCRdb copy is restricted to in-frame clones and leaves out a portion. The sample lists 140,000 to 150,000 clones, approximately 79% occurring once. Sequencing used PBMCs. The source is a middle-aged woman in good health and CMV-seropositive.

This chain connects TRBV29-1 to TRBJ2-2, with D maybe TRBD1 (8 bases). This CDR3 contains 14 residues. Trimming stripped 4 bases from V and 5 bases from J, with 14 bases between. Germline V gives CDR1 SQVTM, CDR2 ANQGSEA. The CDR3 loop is CSVGAQGGTGELFF. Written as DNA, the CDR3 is TGCAGCGTTGGAGCACAGGGGGGGACCGGGGAGCTGTTTTTT.

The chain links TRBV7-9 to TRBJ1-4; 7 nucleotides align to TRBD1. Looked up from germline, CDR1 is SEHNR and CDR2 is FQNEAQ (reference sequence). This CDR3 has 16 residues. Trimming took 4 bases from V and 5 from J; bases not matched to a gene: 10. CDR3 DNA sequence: TGTGCCAGCAGCTCAGAGGGGGGACAGAGCAATGAAAAACTGTTTTTT. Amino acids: CASSSEGGQSNEKLFF.